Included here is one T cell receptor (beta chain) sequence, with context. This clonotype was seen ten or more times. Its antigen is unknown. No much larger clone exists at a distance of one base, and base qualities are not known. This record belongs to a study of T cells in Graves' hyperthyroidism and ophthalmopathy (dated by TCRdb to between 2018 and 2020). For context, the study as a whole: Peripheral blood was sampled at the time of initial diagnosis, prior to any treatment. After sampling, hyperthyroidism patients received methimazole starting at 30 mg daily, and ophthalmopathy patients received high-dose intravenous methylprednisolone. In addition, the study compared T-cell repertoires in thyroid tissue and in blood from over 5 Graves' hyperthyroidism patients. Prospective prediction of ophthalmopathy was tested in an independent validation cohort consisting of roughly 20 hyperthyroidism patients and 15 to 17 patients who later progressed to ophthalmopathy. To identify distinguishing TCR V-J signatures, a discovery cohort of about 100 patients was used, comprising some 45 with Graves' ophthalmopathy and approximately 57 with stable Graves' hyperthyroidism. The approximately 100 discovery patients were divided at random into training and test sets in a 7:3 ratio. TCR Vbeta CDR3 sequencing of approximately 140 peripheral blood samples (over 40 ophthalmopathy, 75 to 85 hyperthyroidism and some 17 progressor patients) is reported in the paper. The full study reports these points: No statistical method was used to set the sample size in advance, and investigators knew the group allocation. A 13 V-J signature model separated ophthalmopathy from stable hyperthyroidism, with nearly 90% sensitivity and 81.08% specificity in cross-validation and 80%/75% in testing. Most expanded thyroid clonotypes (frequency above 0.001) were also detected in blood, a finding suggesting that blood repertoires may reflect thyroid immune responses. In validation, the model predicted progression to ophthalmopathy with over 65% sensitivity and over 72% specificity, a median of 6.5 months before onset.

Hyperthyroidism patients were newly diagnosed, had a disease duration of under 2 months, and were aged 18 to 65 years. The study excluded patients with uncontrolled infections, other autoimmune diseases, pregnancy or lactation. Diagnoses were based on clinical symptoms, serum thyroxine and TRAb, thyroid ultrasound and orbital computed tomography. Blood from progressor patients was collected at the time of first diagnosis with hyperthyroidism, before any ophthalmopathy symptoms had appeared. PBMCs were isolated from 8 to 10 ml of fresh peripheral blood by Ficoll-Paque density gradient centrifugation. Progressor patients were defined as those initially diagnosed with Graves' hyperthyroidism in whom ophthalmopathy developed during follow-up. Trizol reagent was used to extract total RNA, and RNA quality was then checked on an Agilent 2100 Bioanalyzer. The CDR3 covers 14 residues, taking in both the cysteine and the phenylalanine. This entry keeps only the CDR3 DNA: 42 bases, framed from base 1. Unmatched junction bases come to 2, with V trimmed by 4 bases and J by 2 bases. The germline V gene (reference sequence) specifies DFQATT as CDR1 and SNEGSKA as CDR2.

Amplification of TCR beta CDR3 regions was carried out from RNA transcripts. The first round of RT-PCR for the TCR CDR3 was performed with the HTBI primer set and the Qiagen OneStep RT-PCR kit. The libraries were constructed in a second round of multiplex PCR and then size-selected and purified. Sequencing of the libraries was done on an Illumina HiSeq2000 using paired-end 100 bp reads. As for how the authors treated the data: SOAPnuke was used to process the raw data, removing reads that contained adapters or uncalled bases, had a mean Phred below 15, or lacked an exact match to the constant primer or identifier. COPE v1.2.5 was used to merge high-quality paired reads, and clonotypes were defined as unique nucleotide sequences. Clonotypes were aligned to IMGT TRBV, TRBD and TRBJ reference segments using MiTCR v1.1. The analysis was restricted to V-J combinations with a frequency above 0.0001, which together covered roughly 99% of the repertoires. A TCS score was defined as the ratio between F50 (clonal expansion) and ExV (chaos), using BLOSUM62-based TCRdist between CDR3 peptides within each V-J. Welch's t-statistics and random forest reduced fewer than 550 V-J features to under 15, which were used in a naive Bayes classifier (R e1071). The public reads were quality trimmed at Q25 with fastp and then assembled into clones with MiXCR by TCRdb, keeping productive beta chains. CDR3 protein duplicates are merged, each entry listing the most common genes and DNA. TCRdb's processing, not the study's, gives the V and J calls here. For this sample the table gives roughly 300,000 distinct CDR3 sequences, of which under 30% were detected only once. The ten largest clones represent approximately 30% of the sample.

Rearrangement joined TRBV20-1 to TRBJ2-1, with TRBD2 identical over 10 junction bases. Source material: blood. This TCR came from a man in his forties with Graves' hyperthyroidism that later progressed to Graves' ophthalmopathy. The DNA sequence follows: TGCAGTGCTAAACTAGCGGGACCCTACAATGAGCAGTTCTTC. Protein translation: CSAKLAGPYNEQFF.